The T cell receptor (beta chain) described here comes from a study of prognosis after radiotherapy for stage I lung cancer. Study details: Patients (about 14 men, five or six women) were aged about 53 to 90, median approximately 74 years. Of the patients, about 7 had squamous cell carcinoma and roughly 13 had adenocarcinoma tumors.

Amplification of TCR beta CDR3 from genomic DNA used two-round multiplex PCR. The first round of PCR was done with primers that matched each TRBV and TRBJ gene. TCRdb passed the multiplex PCR reads through MiXCR, listing each CDR3 protein once. The sample records around 26,000 distinct CDR3 sequences, 35% to 55% being singletons. CDR1 and CDR2 from the germline V gene are MNHEY and SMNVEV (reference sequence). The CDR3 sequence is 15 residues long. As concerns this clonotype: A read error may produce the germline difference seen at one junction end.

The chain recombines TRBV27 with TRBJ1-1, with D perhaps TRBD1 (5 bases). Sample: PBMCs, taken before or after stereotactic body radiation therapy (not recorded which). This TCR was recovered from a donor of 50 years or more with non-small cell lung cancer. CDR3 protein: CASSPTSGGTFEKYF. CDR3 nucleotide sequence: TGTGCCAGCAGCCCGACTAGCGGGGGTACCTTCGAGAAGTACTTT.